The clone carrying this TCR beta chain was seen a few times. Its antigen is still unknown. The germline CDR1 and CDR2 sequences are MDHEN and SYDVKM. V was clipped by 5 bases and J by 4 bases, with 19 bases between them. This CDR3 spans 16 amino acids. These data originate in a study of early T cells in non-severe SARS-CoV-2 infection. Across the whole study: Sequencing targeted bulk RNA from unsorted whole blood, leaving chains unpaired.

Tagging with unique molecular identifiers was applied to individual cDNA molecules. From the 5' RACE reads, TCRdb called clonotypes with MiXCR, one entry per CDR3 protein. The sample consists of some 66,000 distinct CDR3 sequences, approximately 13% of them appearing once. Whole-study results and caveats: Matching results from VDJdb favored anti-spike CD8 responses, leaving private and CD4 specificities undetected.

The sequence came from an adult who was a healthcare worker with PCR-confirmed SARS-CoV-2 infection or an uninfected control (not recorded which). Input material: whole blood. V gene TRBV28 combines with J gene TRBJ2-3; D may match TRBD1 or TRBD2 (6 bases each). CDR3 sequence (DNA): TGTGCCAGCAGTCCCGCTCTGGGGGGCCGCGCAGATACGCAGTATTTT. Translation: CASSPALGGRADTQYF.